Given below is one T cell receptor (beta chain) in context. No antigen is known for it. A much more abundant neighbour one base away suggests this may be a read error. These data come from a study of tumor-infiltrating lymphocytes in primary liver carcinoma. Study-level background: All patients, whether men or women, fell within 30 to 69 years of age.

The template, roughly 0.45 ug total RNA, yielded TCR beta cDNA made with a constant-region primer. Three rounds of nested multiplex PCR with slightly modified ARM-PCR produced TCR beta libraries. The study ran its first two PCR rounds for approximately 10 cycles each, using TRBV1-TRBV30 forward primers and a C-beta reverse primer. TCRdb redid the calling of the multiplex PCR reads with MiXCR, one entry per CDR3 protein. Of approximately 330,000 distinct CDR3 sequences detected, almost 65% appear once; the ten largest clones hold about 6.3%. The ends were cut back, 4 bases at V and 10 bases at J, with 17 bases in the middle. CDR3 length equals 14 residues. Germline V gene data show CDR1 as ENHRY and CDR2 as SYGVKD. Researchers drew blood RNA from unsorted whole blood and extracted germline DNA as well. The patients, who had chronic HBV infection, were treatment-naive (untreated). General observations from the study: Tumor region pairs overlapped more than did tumor-adjacent and tumor-blood pairs. Compared with blood, tumor repertoires held significantly more in their top 250 clones.

Material: peripheral blood. The sequence came from a man aged 40-55 years with primary liver carcinoma and hepatitis B virus infection. The V gene is TRBV10-3, the J gene TRBJ2-1; possibly TRBD2 for D (5 bases). CDR3 protein: CAISGGTEGKEQFF. The DNA for the CDR3 is TGTGCCATCAGTGGGGGAACTGAGGGCAAAGAGCAGTTCTTC.